The rows below give T cell receptor beta chains drawn from one sample of a study of T cell responses to AZD1222 COVID-19 vaccine. Measured with immunoSEQ multiplex PCR; TCRdb has only the in-frame clones, and not every one. The table includes about 150,000 clones, more than 85% detected once. The sequencing used peripheral blood, collected on day 0 of AZD1222 vaccination. The receptors were gathered from an adult in good health. The CDR3 runs from the conserved cysteine through the conserved F or W. A D gene is named only where the DNA matches it firmly.

j_gene: TRBJ1-3
v_gene: TRBV15
d_gene: NA
CDR3nt: TGTGCCACCAGCAGAGACAGGGCCCCGTTGGACACCATATATTTT
CDR3aa: CATSRDRAPLDTIYF

j_gene: TRBJ1-2
v_gene: TRBV5-1
d_gene: NA
CDR3nt: TGCGCCAGCAGCTTCCCCGGGACGGAATATGGCTACACCTTC
CDR3aa: CASSFPGTEYGYTF

j_gene: TRBJ1-2
v_gene: TRBV6-2/TRBV6-3
d_gene: NA
CDR3nt: TGTGCCAGCAGTTACTTGGTCTCCTATGGCTACACCTTC
CDR3aa: CASSYLVSYGYTF

j_gene: TRBJ1-2
v_gene: TRBV7-9
d_gene: NA
CDR3nt: TGTGCCAGCAGCTTGGGGGAATTGGACGGGATTAACTATGGCTACACCTTC
CDR3aa: CASSLGELDGINYGYTF

j_gene: TRBJ2-5
v_gene: TRBV2
d_gene: TRBD2
CDR3nt: TGTGCCAGCAATGGTAAAAGGACTAGCGATGGGACCCAGTACTTC
CDR3aa: CASNGKRTSDGTQYF

j_gene: TRBJ2-1
v_gene: TRBV19
d_gene: TRBD2
CDR3nt: TGTGCCAGTAGCCCCCTTTCCGGATCGGGGGGGGCGCTACCCAATGAGCAGTTCTTC
CDR3aa: CASSPLSGSGGALPNEQFF

j_gene: TRBJ2-3
v_gene: TRBV3-1/TRBV3-2
d_gene: NA
CDR3nt: TGTGCCAGCAGCCAAAGGATCCGCACAGATACGCAGTATTTT
CDR3aa: CASSQRIRTDTQYF

j_gene: TRBJ2-2
v_gene: TRBV4-1
d_gene: TRBD1
CDR3nt: TGCGCCAGCAGCCCCCAGGGGGTCAGAATCACCGGGGAGCTGTTTTTT
CDR3aa: CASSPQGVRITGELFF

j_gene: TRBJ2-7
v_gene: TRBV27
d_gene: NA
CDR3nt: TGTGCCAGCAGTTTCCGTGACTTGTTCTCCTACGAGCAGTACTTC
CDR3aa: CASSFRDLFSYEQYF

j_gene: TRBJ2-1
v_gene: TRBV3-1/TRBV3-2
d_gene: TRBD2
CDR3nt: TGTGCCAGCAGACCCCTAGCGGGAGGAGCCTACAATGAGCAGTTCTTC
CDR3aa: CASRPLAGGAYNEQFF

j_gene: TRBJ2-2
v_gene: TRBV27
d_gene: TRBD1
CDR3nt: TGTGCCAGCAGTTTCGACAGGGGGCAGGGCACCGGGGAGCTGTTTTTT
CDR3aa: CASSFDRGQGTGELFF

j_gene: TRBJ1-6
v_gene: TRBV19
d_gene: TRBD1
CDR3nt: TGTGCCAGTAGTGCCCCGGGACAGGCTAATTCACCCCTCCACTTT
CDR3aa: CASSAPGQANSPLHF

j_gene: TRBJ2-7
v_gene: TRBV18
d_gene: NA
CDR3nt: TGTGCCACCTCCAGTGGGGGGAGCAACGAGCAGTACTTC
CDR3aa: CATSSGGSNEQYF

j_gene: TRBJ2-3
v_gene: TRBV7-9
d_gene: TRBD2
CDR3nt: TGTGCCAGCAGCTTAGCCCGAGCGGGAAGCACAGATACGCAGTATTTT
CDR3aa: CASSLARAGSTDTQYF

j_gene: TRBJ2-7
v_gene: TRBV5-4
d_gene: NA
CDR3nt: TGTGCCAGCAGCCCGAGGGGGGCGGGGACCCACGAGCAGTACTTC
CDR3aa: CASSPRGAGTHEQYF

j_gene: TRBJ1-1
v_gene: TRBV6-5
d_gene: NA
CDR3nt: TGTGCCAGCAGTTACTCGGGGAGCTACACTGAAGCTTTCTTT
CDR3aa: CASSYSGSYTEAFF

j_gene: TRBJ2-5
v_gene: TRBV12-3/TRBV12-4
d_gene: NA
CDR3nt: TGTGCCAGCACCCTAGGAGAGACCCAGTACTTC
CDR3aa: CASTLGETQYF

j_gene: TRBJ2-4
v_gene: TRBV6-2/TRBV6-3
d_gene: NA
CDR3nt: TGTGCCAGCAGCTATATGGAGAAGGGAGCCAAAAACATTCAGTACTTC
CDR3aa: CASSYMEKGAKNIQYF

j_gene: TRBJ1-2
v_gene: TRBV28
d_gene: TRBD1
CDR3nt: TGTGCCAGCAGTTTACTGACAAACCAGGGGGCGCCGGGCTACACCTTC
CDR3aa: CASSLLTNQGAPGYTF

j_gene: TRBJ2-2
v_gene: TRBV12-5
d_gene: NA
CDR3nt: TGTGCTAGTGGTTTGGCGGGAGTGGACGGGGAGCTGTTTTTT
CDR3aa: CASGLAGVDGELFF

j_gene: TRBJ1-1
v_gene: TRBV7-3
d_gene: NA
CDR3nt: TGTGCCAGCAGCTTATTGGCAGGCTCGAACACTGAAGCTTTCTTT
CDR3aa: CASSLLAGSNTEAFF

j_gene: TRBJ1-2
v_gene: TRBV12-5
d_gene: TRBD1
CDR3nt: TGTGCTAGTGGTTTGGGACAGGGGACGCTCGGAGGCTACACCTTC
CDR3aa: CASGLGQGTLGGYTF

j_gene: TRBJ2-3
v_gene: TRBV6-4
d_gene: NA
CDR3nt: TGTGCCAGCAGTGACTCGAGTCTCCGAAATACGCAGTATTTT
CDR3aa: CASSDSSLRNTQYF

j_gene: TRBJ1-6
v_gene: TRBV5-1
d_gene: NA
CDR3nt: TGCGCCAGCAATGATCGGAATAATTCACCCCTCCACTTT
CDR3aa: CASNDRNNSPLHF

j_gene: TRBJ1-1
v_gene: TRBV4-3
d_gene: NA
CDR3nt: TGCGCCAGCAGCCAAGAGGGCCTGGGACCGATTTATCCTTTCTTT
CDR3aa: CASSQEGLGPIYPFF

j_gene: TRBJ2-3
v_gene: TRBV30
d_gene: NA
CDR3nt: TGTGCCTGGAGTGTACTTGAGCGGTCCACAGATACGCAGTATTTT
CDR3aa: CAWSVLERSTDTQYF

j_gene: TRBJ1-2
v_gene: TRBV12-3/TRBV12-4
d_gene: NA
CDR3nt: TGTGCCAGCAGTTTAGGGGGTCAGGGGGGCTACACCTTC
CDR3aa: CASSLGGQGGYTF